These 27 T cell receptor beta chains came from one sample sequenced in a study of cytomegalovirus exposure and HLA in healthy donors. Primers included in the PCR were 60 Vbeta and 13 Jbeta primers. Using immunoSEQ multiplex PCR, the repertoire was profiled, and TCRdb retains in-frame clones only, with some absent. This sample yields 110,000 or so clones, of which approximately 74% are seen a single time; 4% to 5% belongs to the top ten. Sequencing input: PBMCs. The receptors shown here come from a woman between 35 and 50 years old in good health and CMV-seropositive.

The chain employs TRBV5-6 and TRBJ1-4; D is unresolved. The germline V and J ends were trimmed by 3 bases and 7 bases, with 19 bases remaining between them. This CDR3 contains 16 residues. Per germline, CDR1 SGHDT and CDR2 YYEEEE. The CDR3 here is CASSSPLAPGGEKLFF. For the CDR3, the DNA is TGTGCCAGCAGCTCGCCTTTGGCCCCGGGAGGTGAAAAACTGTTTTTT.

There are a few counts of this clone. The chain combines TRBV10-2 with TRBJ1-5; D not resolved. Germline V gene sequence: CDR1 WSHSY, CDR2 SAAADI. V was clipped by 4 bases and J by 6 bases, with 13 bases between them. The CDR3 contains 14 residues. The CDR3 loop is CASSGSSRSQPQHF. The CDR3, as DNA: TGCGCCAGCAGTGGGAGCAGCCGTAGTCAGCCCCAGCATTTT.

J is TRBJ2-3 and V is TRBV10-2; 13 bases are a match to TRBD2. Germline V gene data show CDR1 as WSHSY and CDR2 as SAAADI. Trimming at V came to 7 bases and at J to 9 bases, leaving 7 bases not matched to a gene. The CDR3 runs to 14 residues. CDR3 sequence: CASKTSGGLETQYF. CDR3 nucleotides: TGCGCCAGCAAGACTAGCGGGGGGTTGGAGACGCAGTATTTT.

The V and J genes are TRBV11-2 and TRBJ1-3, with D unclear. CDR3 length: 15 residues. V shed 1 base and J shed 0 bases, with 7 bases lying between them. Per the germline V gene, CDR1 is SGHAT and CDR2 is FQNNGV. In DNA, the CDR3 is TGTGCCAGCAGCTTAGGCGCCCACTCTGGAAACACCATATATTTT. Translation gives CASSLGAHSGNTIYF.

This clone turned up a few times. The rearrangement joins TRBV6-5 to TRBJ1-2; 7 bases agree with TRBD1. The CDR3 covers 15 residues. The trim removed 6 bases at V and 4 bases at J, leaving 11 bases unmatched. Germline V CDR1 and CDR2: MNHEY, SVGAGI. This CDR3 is CASSHPLGQVYGYTF. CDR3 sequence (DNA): TGTGCCAGCAGCCACCCTTTAGGACAGGTCTATGGCTACACCTTC.

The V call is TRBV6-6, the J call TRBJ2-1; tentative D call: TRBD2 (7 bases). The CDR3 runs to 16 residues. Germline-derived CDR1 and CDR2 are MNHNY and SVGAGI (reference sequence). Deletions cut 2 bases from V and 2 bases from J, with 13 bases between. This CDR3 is CASSYRGEGAYNEQFF. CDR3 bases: TGTGCCAGCAGTTACAGGGGGGAGGGGGCCTACAATGAGCAGTTCTTC.

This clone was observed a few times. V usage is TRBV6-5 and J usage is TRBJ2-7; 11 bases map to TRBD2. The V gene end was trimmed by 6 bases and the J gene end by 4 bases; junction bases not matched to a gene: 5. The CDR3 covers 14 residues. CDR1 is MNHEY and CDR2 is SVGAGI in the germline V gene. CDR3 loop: CASRISGGVYEQYF. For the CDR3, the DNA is TGTGCCAGCAGAATTAGCGGGGGGGTATACGAGCAGTACTTC.

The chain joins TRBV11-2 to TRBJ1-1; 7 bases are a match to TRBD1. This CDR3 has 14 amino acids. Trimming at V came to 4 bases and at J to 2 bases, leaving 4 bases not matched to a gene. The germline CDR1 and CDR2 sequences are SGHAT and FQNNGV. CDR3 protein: CASSSGQQNTEAFF. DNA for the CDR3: TGTGCCAGCAGCTCGGGACAGCAAAACACTGAAGCTTTCTTT.

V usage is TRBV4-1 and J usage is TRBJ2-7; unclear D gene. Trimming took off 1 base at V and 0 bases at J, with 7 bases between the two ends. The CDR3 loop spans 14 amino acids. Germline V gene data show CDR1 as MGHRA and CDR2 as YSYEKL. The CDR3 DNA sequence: TGCGCCAGCAGCCAAGTAGTAACCTCCTACGAGCAGTACTTC. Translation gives CASSQVVTSYEQYF.

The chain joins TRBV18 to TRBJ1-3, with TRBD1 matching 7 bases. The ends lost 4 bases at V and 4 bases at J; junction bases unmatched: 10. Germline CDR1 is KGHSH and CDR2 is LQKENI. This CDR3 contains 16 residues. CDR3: CASSLGTVAAGNTIYF. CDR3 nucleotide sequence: TGTGCCAGCTCACTAGGGACAGTTGCCGCCGGAAACACCATATATTTT.

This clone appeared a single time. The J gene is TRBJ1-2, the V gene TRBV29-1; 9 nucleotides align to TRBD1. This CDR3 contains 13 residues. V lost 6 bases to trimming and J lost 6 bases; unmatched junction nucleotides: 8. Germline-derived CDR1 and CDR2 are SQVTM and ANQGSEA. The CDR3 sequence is CSVTGTGTHGYTF. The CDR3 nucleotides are TGCAGCGTGACCGGGACAGGGACCCATGGCTACACCTTC.

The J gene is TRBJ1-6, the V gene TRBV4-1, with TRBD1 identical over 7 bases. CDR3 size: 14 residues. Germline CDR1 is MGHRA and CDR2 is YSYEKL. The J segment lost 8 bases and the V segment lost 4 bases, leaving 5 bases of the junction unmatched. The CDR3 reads CASSRQGRDSPLHF. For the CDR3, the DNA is TGCGCCAGCAGCCGACAGGGTAGGGATTCACCCCTCCACTTT.

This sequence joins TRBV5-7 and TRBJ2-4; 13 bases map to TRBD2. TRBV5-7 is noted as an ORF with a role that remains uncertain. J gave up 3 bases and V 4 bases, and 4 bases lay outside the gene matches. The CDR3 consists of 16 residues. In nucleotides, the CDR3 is TGTGCCAGCAGCCGTGGACTAGCGGGGGACAAAAACATTCAGTACTTC. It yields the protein CASSRGLAGDKNIQYF.

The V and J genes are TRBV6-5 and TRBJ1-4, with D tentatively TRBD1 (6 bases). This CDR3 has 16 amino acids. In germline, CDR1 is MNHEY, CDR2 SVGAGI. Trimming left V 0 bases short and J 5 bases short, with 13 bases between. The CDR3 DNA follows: TGTGCCAGCAGTTACTCGGAGGGGGGGCGGAATGAAAAACTGTTTTTT. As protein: CASSYSEGGRNEKLFF.

The CDR3 sequence is CASSIFSASGDLSYNEQFF. The CDR3 nucleotides are TGTGCCAGTAGTATATTCTCGGCTAGCGGGGACCTCTCCTACAATGAGCAGTTCTTC. The chain employs TRBV19 and TRBJ2-1; 9 positions match TRBD2. The CDR3 is made up of 19 amino acids. CDR1 and CDR2 (germline): LNHDA, SQIVND (reference sequence). Losses at the gene ends were 2 bases for V and 0 bases for J; bases not matched to a gene: 11.

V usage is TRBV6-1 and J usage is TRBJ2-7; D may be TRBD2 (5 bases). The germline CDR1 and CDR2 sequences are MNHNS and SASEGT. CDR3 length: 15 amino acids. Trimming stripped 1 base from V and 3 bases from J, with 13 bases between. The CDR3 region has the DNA TGTGCCAGCAGTGAAGTGGTCTACGGGAACTACGAGCAGTACTTC. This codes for CASSEVVYGNYEQYF.

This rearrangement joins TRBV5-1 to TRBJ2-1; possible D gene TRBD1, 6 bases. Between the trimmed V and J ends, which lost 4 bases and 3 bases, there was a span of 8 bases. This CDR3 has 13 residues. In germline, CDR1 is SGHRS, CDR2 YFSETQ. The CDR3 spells CASSKGVYNEQFF. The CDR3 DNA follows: TGCGCCAGCAGCAAGGGGGTCTACAATGAGCAGTTCTTC.

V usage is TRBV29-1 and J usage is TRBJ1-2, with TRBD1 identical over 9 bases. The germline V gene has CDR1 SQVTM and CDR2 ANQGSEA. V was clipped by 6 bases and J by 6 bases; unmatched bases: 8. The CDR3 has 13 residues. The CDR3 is CSVGTGNSNGYTF. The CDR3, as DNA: TGCAGCGTCGGGACAGGGAATTCGAATGGCTACACCTTC.

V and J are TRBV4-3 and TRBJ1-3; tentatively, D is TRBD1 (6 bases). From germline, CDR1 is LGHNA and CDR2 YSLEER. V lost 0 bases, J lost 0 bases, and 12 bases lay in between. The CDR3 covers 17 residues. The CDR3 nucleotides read TGCGCCAGCAGCCAAGACAGCGGGGGGCACTCTGGAAACACCATATATTTT. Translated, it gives CASSQDSGGHSGNTIYF.

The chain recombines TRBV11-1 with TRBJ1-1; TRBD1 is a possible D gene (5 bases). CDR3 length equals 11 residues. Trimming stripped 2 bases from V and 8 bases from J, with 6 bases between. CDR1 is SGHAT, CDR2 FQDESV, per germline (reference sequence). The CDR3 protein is CASSLNREAFF. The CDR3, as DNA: TGTGCCAGCAGCTTAAACAGGGAAGCTTTCTTT.

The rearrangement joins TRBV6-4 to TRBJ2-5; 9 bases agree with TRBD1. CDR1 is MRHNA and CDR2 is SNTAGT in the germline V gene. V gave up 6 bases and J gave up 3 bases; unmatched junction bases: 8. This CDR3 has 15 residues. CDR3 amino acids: CASRETGGFEETQYF. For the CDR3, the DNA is TGTGCCAGCAGAGAGACAGGGGGGTTTGAAGAGACCCAGTACTTC.

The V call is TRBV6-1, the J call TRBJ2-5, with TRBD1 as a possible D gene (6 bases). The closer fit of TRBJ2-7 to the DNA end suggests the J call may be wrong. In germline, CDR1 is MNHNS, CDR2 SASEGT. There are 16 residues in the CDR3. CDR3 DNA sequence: TGTGCCAGCAGTGATATACCCAGGGGTTATAGGAACGAGCAGTACTTC. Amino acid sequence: CASSDIPRGYRNEQYF.

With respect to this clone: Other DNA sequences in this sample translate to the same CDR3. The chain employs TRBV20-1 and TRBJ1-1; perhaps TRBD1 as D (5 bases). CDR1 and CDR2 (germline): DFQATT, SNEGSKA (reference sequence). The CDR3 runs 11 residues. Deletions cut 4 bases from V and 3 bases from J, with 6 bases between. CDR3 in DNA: TGCAGTGCTATCAGGGACACTGAAGCTTTCTTT. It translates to CSAIRDTEAFF.

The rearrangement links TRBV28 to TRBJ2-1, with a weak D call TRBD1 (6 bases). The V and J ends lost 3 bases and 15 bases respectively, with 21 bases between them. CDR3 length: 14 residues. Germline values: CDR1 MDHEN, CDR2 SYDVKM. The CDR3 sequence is CASSLPLDSANWFF. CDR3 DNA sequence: TGTGCCAGCAGTTTGCCCCTGGACAGCGCCAACTGGTTCTTC. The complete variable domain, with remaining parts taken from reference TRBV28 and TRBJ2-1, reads DVKVTQSSRYLVKRTGEKVFLECVQDMDHENMFWYRQDPGLGLRLIYFSYDVKMKEKGDIPEGYSVSREKKERFSLILESASTNQTSMYLCASSLPLDSANWFFGPGTRLTVL.

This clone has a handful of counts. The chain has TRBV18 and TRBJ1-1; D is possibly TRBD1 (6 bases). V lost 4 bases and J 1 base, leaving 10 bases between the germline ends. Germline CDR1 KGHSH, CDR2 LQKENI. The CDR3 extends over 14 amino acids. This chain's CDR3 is CASSLQGGNTEAFF. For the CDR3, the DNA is TGTGCCAGCTCACTACAGGGTGGGAACACTGAAGCTTTCTTT. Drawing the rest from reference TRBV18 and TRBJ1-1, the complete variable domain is NAGVMQNPRHLVRRRGQEARLRCSPMKGHSHVYWYRQLPEEGLKFMVYLQKENIIDESGMPKERFSAEFPKEGPSILRIQQVVRGDSAAYFCASSLQGGNTEAFFGQGTRLTVV.

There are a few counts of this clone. The CDR3 nucleotides are TGTGCCAGCAGCAAATCGAGGCGGGCCTATGGCTACACCTTC. It encodes CASSKSRRAYGYTF. V and J are TRBV21-1 and TRBJ1-2. TRBV21-1 is assigned pseudogene status. This CDR3 is built from 14 residues.

The CDR3 sequence is CASSYGQGGVYGYTF. In DNA, the CDR3 is TGTGCCAGCAGCTACGGACAGGGTGGGGTCTATGGCTACACCTTC. The chain combines TRBV7-3 with TRBJ1-2, with 8 nucleotides matching TRBD1. Per the germline V gene, CDR1 is SGHTA and CDR2 is FQGTGA. Germline trimming cut 4 bases from V and 4 bases from J; bases unmatched to any gene: 8. The CDR3 contains 15 residues. The full variable domain, its missing parts supplied by reference TRBV7-3 and TRBJ1-2, is GAGVSQTPSNKVTEKGKYVELRCDPISGHTALYWYRQSLGQGPEFLIYFQGTGAADDSGLPNDRFFAVRPEGSVSTLKIQRTERGDSAVYLCASSYGQGGVYGYTFGSGTRLTVV.